This TCR beta chain came from a study of T cells in tumors after PD-1 blockade. Produced via immunoSEQ multiplex PCR; TCRdb's table is partial and in-frame only. The sample has some 66,000 clones; over 65% are singletons. This CDR3 spans 14 amino acids. The V end was cut by 0 bases, the J end by 8 bases, with 14 bases between. CDR1 SGHNT and CDR2 YYREEE come from the germline V gene (reference sequence). J is TRBJ1-2 and V is TRBV5-4, with D unclear. Specimen: PBMCs, collected after anti-PD-1 treatment. The receptor's source is a human donor with basal cell carcinoma. The DNA of the CDR3 is TGTGCCAGCAGCTTGGAAGGCGCTGCGGGCGGCTACACCTTC. Protein sequence: CASSLEGAAGGYTF.